This TCR beta chain was documented in a study of cytomegalovirus exposure and HLA in healthy donors. Whole-study context: Earlier sequencing of some 170 million T cells yielded around 100 million unique TCR beta sequences.

Germline V CDR1 and CDR2: LNHNV, YYDKDF (reference sequence). CDR3 length equals 17 residues. J lost 4 bases, V lost 3 bases, and 7 bases had no gene match. Study outcomes and limitations: Data from an earlier analysis indicated that most TCR beta V segments were productive either about 87% or about 30% of the time. Published work reported that the classifier diagnosed cytomegalovirus status with high specificity and sensitivity. Analyses of presence and absence presupposed an approximately uniform sequencing depth across donors.

Amplification used 60 Vbeta primers and 13 Jbeta primers. Measured with immunoSEQ multiplex PCR; TCRdb has only the in-frame clones, and not every one. In the table there are 200,000 to 250,000 clones, about 80% of which are singletons. Turning to this clone: The antigen is unknown.

Sequenced sample: PBMCs. This chain connects TRBV15 to TRBJ2-6; 9 bases match TRBD1. The TCR was taken from a woman aged 40 to 50 in good health and CMV-seronegative. The CDR3 DNA is TGTGCCACCAGCAGGGACAGGGGTCTATCCGGGGCCAACGTCCTGACTTTC. Protein product: CATSRDRGLSGANVLTF.